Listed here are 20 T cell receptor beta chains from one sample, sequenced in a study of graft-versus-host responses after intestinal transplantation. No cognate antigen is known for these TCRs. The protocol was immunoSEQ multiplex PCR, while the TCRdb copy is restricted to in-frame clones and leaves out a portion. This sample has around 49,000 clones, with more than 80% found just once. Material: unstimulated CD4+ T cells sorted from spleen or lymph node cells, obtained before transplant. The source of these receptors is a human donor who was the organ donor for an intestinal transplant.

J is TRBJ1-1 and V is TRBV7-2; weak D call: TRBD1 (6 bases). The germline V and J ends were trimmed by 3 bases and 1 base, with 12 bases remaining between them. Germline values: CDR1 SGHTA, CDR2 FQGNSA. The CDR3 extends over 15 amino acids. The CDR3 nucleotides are TGTGCCAGCAGCTTTAACAGGGTCGGGAACACTGAAGCTTTCTTT. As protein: CASSFNRVGNTEAFF.

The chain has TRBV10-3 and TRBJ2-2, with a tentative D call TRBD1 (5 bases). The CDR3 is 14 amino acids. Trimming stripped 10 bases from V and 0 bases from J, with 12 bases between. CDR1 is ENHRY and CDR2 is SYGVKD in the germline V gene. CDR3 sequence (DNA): TGTGCCACCGAGACAGCTTCGAACACCGGGGAGCTGTTTTTT. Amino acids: CATETASNTGELFF.

The CDR3 DNA reads TGTGCCAGCTCGACCGCAGGGAGACTAGAGAGGAGCAATGAGCAGTTCTTC. Its protein is CASSTAGRLERSNEQFF. The J gene is TRBJ2-1, the V gene TRBV18; tentatively, D is TRBD2 (6 bases). CDR3 length equals 17 residues. With 6 bases removed from V and 6 bases from J, the gap between germline ends came to 24 bases. The germline V gene has CDR1 KGHSH and CDR2 LQKENI.

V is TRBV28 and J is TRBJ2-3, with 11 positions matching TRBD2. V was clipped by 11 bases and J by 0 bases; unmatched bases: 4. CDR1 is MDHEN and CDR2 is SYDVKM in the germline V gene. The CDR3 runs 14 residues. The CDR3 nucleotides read TGTGCCTCCCGGACTAGCGGGAGCACAGATACGCAGTATTTT. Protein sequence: CASRTSGSTDTQYF.

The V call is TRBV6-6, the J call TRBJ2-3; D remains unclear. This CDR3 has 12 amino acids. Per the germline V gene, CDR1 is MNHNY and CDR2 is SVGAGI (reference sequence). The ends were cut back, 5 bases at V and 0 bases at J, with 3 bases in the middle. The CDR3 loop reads CASSASTDTQYF. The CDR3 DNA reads TGTGCCAGCAGTGCGAGCACAGATACGCAGTATTTT.

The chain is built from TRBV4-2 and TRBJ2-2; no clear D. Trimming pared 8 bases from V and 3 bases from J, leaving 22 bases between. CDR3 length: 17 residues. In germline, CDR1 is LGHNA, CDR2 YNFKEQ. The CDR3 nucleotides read TGTGCCAGCCGAAAAATAAACATCGCTGACTACACCGGGGAGCTGTTTTTT. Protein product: CASRKINIADYTGELFF.

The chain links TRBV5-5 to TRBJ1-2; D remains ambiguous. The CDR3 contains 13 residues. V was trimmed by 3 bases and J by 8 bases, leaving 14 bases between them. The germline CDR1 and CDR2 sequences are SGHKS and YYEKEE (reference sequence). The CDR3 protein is CASSSTGRVGYTF. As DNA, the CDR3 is TGTGCCAGCAGCTCTACCGGGCGGGTAGGCTACACCTTC.

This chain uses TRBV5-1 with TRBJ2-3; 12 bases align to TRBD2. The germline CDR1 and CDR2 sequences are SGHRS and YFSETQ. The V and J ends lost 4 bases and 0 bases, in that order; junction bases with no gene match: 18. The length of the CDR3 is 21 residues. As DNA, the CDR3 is TGCGCCAGCAGCCCCAGATACTTCCTAGCGGGAGGGCCATCTAGCACAGATACGCAGTATTTT. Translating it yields CASSPRYFLAGGPSSTDTQYF.

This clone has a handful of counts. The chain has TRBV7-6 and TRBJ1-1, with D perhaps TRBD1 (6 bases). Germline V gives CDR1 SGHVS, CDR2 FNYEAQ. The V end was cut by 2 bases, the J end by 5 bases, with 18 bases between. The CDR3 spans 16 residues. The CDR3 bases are TGTGCCAGCAGCTTAAATCGGCAGGGGTTAGATACTGAAGCTTTCTTT. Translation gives CASSLNRQGLDTEAFF.

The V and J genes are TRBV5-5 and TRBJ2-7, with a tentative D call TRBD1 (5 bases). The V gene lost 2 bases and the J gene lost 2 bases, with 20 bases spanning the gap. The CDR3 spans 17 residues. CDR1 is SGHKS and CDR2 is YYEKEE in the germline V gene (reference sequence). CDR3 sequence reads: CASSFQEPSRVTYEQYF. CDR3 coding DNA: TGTGCCAGCAGCTTCCAGGAGCCAAGCAGGGTAACCTACGAGCAGTACTTC.

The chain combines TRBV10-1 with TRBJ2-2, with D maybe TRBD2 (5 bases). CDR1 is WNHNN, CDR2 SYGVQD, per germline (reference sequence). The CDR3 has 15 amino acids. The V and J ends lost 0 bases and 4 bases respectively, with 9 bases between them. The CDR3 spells CASSESGVATGELFF. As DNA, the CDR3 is TGCGCCAGCAGTGAGTCCGGGGTTGCCACCGGGGAGCTGTTTTTT.

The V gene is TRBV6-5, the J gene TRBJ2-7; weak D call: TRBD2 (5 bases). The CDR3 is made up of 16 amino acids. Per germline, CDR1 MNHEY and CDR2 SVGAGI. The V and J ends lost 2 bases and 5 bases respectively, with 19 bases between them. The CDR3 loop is CASSYQFRGKVDEQYF. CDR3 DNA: TGTGCCAGCAGTTACCAATTCCGAGGGAAGGTGGACGAGCAGTACTTC.

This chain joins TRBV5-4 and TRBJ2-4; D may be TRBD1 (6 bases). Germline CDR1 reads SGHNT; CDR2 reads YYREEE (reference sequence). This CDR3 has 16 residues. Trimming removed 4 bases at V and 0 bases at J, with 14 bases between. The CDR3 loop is CASSNGQTLAKNIQYF. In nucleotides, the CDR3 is TGTGCCAGCAGCAACGGACAGACCCTAGCCAAAAACATTCAGTACTTC. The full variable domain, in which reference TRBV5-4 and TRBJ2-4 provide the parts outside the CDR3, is ETGVTQSPTHLIKTRGQQVTLRCSSQSGHNTVSWYQQALGQGPQFIFQYYREEENGRGNFPPRFSGLQFPNYSSELNVNALELDDSALYLCASSNGQTLAKNIQYFGAGTRLSVL.

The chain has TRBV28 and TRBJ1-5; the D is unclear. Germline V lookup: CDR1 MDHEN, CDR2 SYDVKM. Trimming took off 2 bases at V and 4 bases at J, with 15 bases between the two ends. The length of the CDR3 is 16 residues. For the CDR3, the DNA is TGTGCCAGCAGTTTAAATTTGCGGGGAACAAATCAGCCCCAGCATTTT. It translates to CASSLNLRGTNQPQHF.

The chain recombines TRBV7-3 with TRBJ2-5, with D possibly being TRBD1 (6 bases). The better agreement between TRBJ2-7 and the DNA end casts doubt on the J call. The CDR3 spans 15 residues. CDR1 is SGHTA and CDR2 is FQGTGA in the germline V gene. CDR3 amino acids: CASSLTGYGIYEQYF. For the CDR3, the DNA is TGTGCCAGCAGCTTGACAGGTTATGGGATCTACGAGCAGTACTTC.

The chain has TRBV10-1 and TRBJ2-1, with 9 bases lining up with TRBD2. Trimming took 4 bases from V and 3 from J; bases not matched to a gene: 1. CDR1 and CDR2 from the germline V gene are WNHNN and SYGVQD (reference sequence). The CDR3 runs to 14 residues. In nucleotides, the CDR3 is TGCGCCAGCAGTGTAGCGGGAGTCTACAATGAGCAGTTCTTC. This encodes CASSVAGVYNEQFF.

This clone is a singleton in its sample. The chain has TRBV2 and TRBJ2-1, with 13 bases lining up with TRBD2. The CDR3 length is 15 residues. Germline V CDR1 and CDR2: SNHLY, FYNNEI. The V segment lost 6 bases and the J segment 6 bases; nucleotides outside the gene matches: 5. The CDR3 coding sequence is TGTGCCAGCAGGTACACTAGCGGGAGGGTCAATGAGCAGTTCTTC. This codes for CASRYTSGRVNEQFF.

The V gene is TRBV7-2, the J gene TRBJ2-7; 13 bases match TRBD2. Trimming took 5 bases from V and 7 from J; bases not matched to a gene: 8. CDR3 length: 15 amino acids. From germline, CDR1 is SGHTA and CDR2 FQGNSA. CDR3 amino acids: CASSPLAGGPREQYF. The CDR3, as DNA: TGTGCCAGCAGCCCACTAGCGGGAGGGCCGAGGGAGCAGTACTTC.

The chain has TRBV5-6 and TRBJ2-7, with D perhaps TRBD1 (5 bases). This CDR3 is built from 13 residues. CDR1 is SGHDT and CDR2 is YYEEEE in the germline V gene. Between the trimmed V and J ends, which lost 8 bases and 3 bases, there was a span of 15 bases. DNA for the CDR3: TGTGCCAGAACAGGTCCTAGATTCTACGAGCAGTACTTC. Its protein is CARTGPRFYEQYF.

CDR3 protein: CASSQDHDSAREQYF. In nucleotides, the CDR3 is TGCGCCAGCAGCCAAGACCACGACTCCGCTAGGGAGCAGTACTTC. The V gene is TRBV4-1, the J gene TRBJ2-7; D gene ambiguous. In germline, CDR1 is MGHRA, CDR2 YSYEKL. This CDR3 has 15 residues. Deletions cut 0 bases from V and 7 bases from J, with 16 bases between.